A single sample is the source of the 5 T cell receptor beta chains below, sequenced in a study of blood T cell repertoires in COVID-19. Method: immunoSEQ multiplex PCR; TCRdb's copy keeps in-frame clones and lacks some. The sample yields about 210,000 clones, around four fifths seen once. The sequencing sample was made of peripheral blood. These receptors were collected from a woman aged 50 to 65 with acute or convalescent COVID-19.

The chain carries TRBV2 and TRBJ1-4, with 8 bases lining up with TRBD1. The germline V gene has CDR1 SNHLY and CDR2 FYNNEI. The CDR3 is 17 amino acids. Losses at the gene ends were 8 bases for V and 2 bases for J; bases not matched to a gene: 13. The CDR3: CASGLDRDSRTNEKLFF. CDR3 nucleotides: TGTGCCAGCGGATTGGACAGGGATAGTAGGACTAATGAAAAACTGTTTTTT.

The chain joins TRBV29-1 to TRBJ1-4; 8 bases map to TRBD1. Looked up from germline, CDR1 is SQVTM and CDR2 is ANQGSEA. V shed 7 bases and J 6 bases; nucleotides not matched to a gene: 7. This CDR3 region has 13 residues. The CDR3 loop is CSGQQGADEKLFF. CDR3 in DNA: TGCAGCGGCCAGCAGGGGGCAGATGAAAAACTGTTTTTT.

This clone turned up a few times. This sequence joins TRBV5-1 and TRBJ2-1; D may be TRBD2 (5 bases). This CDR3 has 14 residues. The germline V gene has CDR1 SGHRS and CDR2 YFSETQ. V lost 1 base and J lost 6, with 11 bases in between. The CDR3 DNA follows: TGCGCCAGCAGCTTGTATCCGGGAACCAATGAGCAGTTCTTC. It yields the protein CASSLYPGTNEQFF.

The CDR3 is CASSLGPGYAYEQYF. CDR3 DNA: TGTGCCAGCAGCTTAGGGCCAGGATATGCCTACGAGCAGTACTTC. The V call is TRBV7-6, the J call TRBJ2-7; no clear D gene. This CDR3 comprises 15 residues. V was shortened by 1 base and J by 2 bases, with 12 bases between the two germline ends. CDR1 is SGHVS and CDR2 is FNYEAQ in the germline V gene. Complete variable domain (other parts from reference TRBV7-6 and TRBJ2-7): GAGVSQSPRYKVTKRGQDVALRCDPISGHVSLYWYRQALGQGPEFLTYFNYEAQQDKSGLPNDRFSAERPEGSISTLTIQRTEQRDSAMYRCASSLGPGYAYEQYFGPGTRLTVT.

This chain links TRBV5-1 with TRBJ1-6, with no clear D. CDR3 length equals 15 residues. Germline-derived CDR1 and CDR2 are SGHRS and YFSETQ. Between the trimmed V and J ends, which lost 1 base and 5 bases, there was a span of 10 bases. The CDR3: CASSLSTRHNSPLHF. The CDR3, as DNA: TGCGCCAGCAGCTTGTCGACAAGACATAATTCACCCCTCCACTTT.